Listed here are 18 T cell receptor beta chains from one sample, sequenced in a study of regulatory T cells in long-lasting Graves disease. Time point: persistent/refractory GD, antithyroid drugs over 5 years with positive TRAb. PBMCs provided the RNA from which the TCR library was made. Arm-PCR of CDR3 regions with iRepertoire HTBI primers generated TCR beta libraries. In TCRdb, the multiplex PCR reads were re-called with MiXCR into one record per CDR3 protein. This table holds a few hundred thousand distinct CDR3 sequences, less than 30% found once. This sample comprised peripheral blood mononuclear cells (PBMCs), obtained when the disease was refractory, from a patient treated with antithyroid drugs. The receptors shown here come from a woman between 40 and 50 years old with Graves disease.

In regard to this clonotype: With a much larger clone just one base away, this may be a read error. This chain links TRBV6-2 or TRBV6-3 with TRBJ2-7, with TRBD1 matching 9 bases. V lost 6 bases, J lost 7 bases, and 16 bases stayed unmatched. The germline gives CDR1 MNHEY, CDR2 SVGEGT. This CDR3 is built from 16 residues. The CDR3 sequence: CASRNRTGGALGEQYF. The CDR3 DNA follows: TGTGCCAGCAGGAACCGTACAGGGGGCGCCTTGGGGGAGCAGTACTTC.

This clonotype was found many times. This chain uses TRBV12-3 or TRBV12-4 with TRBJ2-2; D ambiguous. V lost 3 bases and J 2 bases, leaving 4 bases between the germline ends. The CDR3 contains 13 residues. CDR3 in DNA: TGTGCCAGCAGTTTCATAAACACCGGGGAGCTGTTTTTT. This encodes CASSFINTGELFF.

In its sample, this clonotype was seen a few times. The chain couples TRBV6-1 to TRBJ2-4; D not certain. Germline V gene sequence: CDR1 MNHNS, CDR2 SASEGT. V was pared by 1 base and J by 4 bases, with 8 bases between. There are 14 residues in the CDR3. CDR3 nucleotide sequence: TGTGCCAGCAGTGAAGTCTATTCTAAAAACATTCAGTACTTC. Encoded protein: CASSEVYSKNIQYF.

Notes on this clonotype: The final CDR3 position lacks the conserved phenylalanine or tryptophan, pointing to a likely read error. The genes are TRBV27 and TRBJ1-1; 7 nucleotides agree with TRBD1. The CDR3 is 15 residues long. J lost 5 bases, V lost 5 bases, and 11 bases had no gene match. Germline V CDR1 and CDR2: MNHEY, SMNVEV (reference sequence). The CDR3: CASSHPTGPHTEAFL. The CDR3 bases are TGTGCCAGCAGTCACCCGACAGGGCCGCATACTGAAGCTTTCCTT.

This chain joins TRBV28 and TRBJ2-4; D ambiguous. V shed 3 bases and J shed 0 bases, with 9 bases lying between them. Germline lookup yields CDR1 MDHEN and CDR2 SYDVKM. The CDR3 is 15 amino acids. The CDR3 is CASSLSDLAKNIQYF. CDR3 DNA sequence: TGTGCCAGCAGTTTGTCAGACTTAGCCAAAAACATTCAGTACTTC.

The gene calls are TRBV5-5 and TRBJ2-7; the D gene is possibly TRBD1 (7 bases). The CDR3 has 18 residues. Germline assignment: CDR1 SGHKS and CDR2 YYEKEE (reference sequence). The V end lost 0 bases, the J end lost 2 bases, and 21 bases lay between the germline ends. The CDR3 region has the DNA TGTGCCAGCAGCTTGGGGTTTATTGGCAGGGGGGCTCCCTACGAGCAGTACTTC. Protein: CASSLGFIGRGAPYEQYF.

This clonotype was observed many times. J is TRBJ1-5 and V is TRBV28; TRBD1 is a possible D gene (6 bases). In germline, CDR1 is MDHEN, CDR2 SYDVKM. V lost 6 bases and J 5 bases, leaving 14 bases between the germline ends. The CDR3 has 14 residues. The CDR3 is CASSRDRNHQPQHF. CDR3 nucleotides: TGTGCCAGCAGCCGCGACAGGAACCATCAGCCCCAGCATTTT.

The V gene is TRBV28, the J gene TRBJ1-4; possibly TRBD1 for D (5 bases). The V gene's germline CDR1 is MDHEN and CDR2 SYDVKM. Deletions cut 3 bases from V and 8 bases from J, with 19 bases between. This CDR3 is 16 amino acids long. The chain's CDR3 is CASSFGGERVQEKLFF. CDR3 DNA: TGTGCCAGCAGTTTCGGGGGGGAGCGGGTCCAGGAAAAACTGTTTTTT.

This clonotype was seen many times. This rearrangement joins TRBV20-1 to TRBJ1-6; tentative D call: TRBD1 (6 bases). The V and J ends lost 0 bases and 8 bases respectively, with 8 bases between them. Looked up from germline, CDR1 is DFQATT and CDR2 is SNEGSKA (reference sequence). This CDR3 is built from 13 residues. As DNA, the CDR3 is TGCAGTGCTAGAGAGGACAGCTATTCACCCCTCCACTTT. Translation gives CSAREDSYSPLHF.

The chain employs TRBV4-1 and TRBJ2-7; TRBD2 is a possible D gene (6 bases). Germline assignment: CDR1 MGHRA and CDR2 YSYEKL. Between the trimmed V and J ends, which lost 0 bases and 4 bases, there was a span of 16 bases. This CDR3 comprises 16 residues. CDR3 bases: TGCGCCAGCAGCCAAGATTACGAGGAGGGAATGTACGAGCAGTACTTC. As protein: CASSQDYEEGMYEQYF.

The chain uses TRBV3-1 and TRBJ2-4, with TRBD2 matching over 8 bases. CDR1 and CDR2 (germline): LGHDT, YNNKEL (reference sequence). Losses at the gene ends were 0 bases for V and 3 bases for J; bases not matched to a gene: 7. The CDR3 runs 17 residues. Here the CDR3 reads CASSQESGAGGKNIQYF. CDR3 nucleotide sequence: TGTGCCAGCAGCCAAGAATCAGGGGCGGGGGGCAAAAACATTCAGTACTTC.

This clonotype is a singleton in its sample. V usage is TRBV20-1 and J usage is TRBJ2-1; D is unclear. Germline-derived CDR1 and CDR2 are DFQATT and SNEGSKA (reference sequence). This CDR3 has 12 amino acids. CDR3 protein: CRRTDSYNEQFF. The CDR3 DNA reads as TGCAGAAGAACGGACTCCTACAATGAGCAGTTCTTC.

The V and J genes are TRBV19 and TRBJ1-1; the D gene is possibly TRBD1 (5 bases). Looked up from germline, CDR1 is LNHDA and CDR2 is SQIVND (reference sequence). Trimming cost V 3 bases and J 6 bases, with 11 bases left between them. The CDR3 consists of 13 residues. CDR3 coding DNA: TGTGCCAGTAGTATGGATCGGGGGTCTGAAGCTTTCTTT. Translated: CASSMDRGSEAFF.

Note on this clonotype: This may come from a read error, since a much larger clone is one base off. The genes are TRBV7-9 and TRBJ2-7; 10 positions agree with TRBD2. The CDR3 is 14 amino acids. Trimming took 3 bases from V and 2 from J; bases not matched to a gene: 1. Germline assignment: CDR1 SEHNR and CDR2 FQNEAQ (reference sequence). This CDR3 is CASSFSGRPYEQYF. CDR3 in DNA: TGTGCCAGCAGCTTTAGCGGGAGGCCCTACGAGCAGTACTTC.

The chain recombines TRBV5-1 with TRBJ2-5; 7 positions agree with TRBD2. Germline CDR1 is SGHRS and CDR2 is YFSETQ. The trim removed 1 base at V and 7 bases at J, leaving 7 bases unmatched. This CDR3 spans 14 amino acids. CDR3 nucleotide sequence: TGCGCCAGCAGCTTGATCGCGGGAGTAGCGACCCAGTACTTC. Translation: CASSLIAGVATQYF.

The gene calls are TRBV6-1 and TRBJ2-4, with 8 bases aligning to TRBD2. The CDR3 is made up of 15 amino acids. Germline CDR1 MNHNS, CDR2 SASEGT. The V and J ends lost 6 bases and 8 bases, in that order; junction bases with no gene match: 12. The CDR3 protein is CASRSGSGPPDIQYF. CDR3 nucleotide sequence: TGTGCCAGCAGAAGCGGGAGCGGTCCCCCGGACATTCAGTACTTC.

In its sample, this clonotype was seen a few times. This CDR3 reads CASSNLGEGNTEAFF. The CDR3 DNA follows: TGCGCCAGCAGCAATTTGGGGGAGGGAAACACTGAAGCTTTCTTT. The chain employs TRBV5-1 and TRBJ1-1; a weak D match, TRBD1 (5 bases). Germline values: CDR1 SGHRS, CDR2 YFSETQ. The CDR3 covers 15 residues. Trimming took 4 bases from V and 2 from J, leaving 15 bases between them.

This clonotype has a count of ten or more. The chain is built from TRBV28 and TRBJ1-5; D is uncertain. CDR1 MDHEN and CDR2 SYDVKM come from the germline V gene. The CDR3 consists of 15 residues. The V and J ends lost 4 bases and 2 bases respectively, with 12 bases between them. DNA of the CDR3: TGTGCCAGCAGTTACCCCCTAGCGGGCAATCAGCCCCAGCATTTT. This gives the protein CASSYPLAGNQPQHF.